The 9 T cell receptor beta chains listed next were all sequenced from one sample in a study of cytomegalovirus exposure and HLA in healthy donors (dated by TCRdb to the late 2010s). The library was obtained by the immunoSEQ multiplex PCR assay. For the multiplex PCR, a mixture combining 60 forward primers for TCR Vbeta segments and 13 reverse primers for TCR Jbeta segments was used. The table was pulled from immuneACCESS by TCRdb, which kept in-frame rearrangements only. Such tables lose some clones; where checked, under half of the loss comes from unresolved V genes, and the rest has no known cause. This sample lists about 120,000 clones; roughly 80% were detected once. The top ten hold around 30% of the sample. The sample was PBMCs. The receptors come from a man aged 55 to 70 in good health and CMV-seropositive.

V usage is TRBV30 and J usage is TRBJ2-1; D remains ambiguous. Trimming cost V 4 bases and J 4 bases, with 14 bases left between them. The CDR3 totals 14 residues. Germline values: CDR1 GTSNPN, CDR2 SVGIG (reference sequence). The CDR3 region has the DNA TGTGCCTGGACTCAGAGGTTGTCATACAATGAGCAGTTCTTC. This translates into CAWTQRLSYNEQFF. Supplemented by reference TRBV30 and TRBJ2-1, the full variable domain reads SQTIHQWPATLVQPVGSPLSLECTVEGTSNPNLYWYRQAAGRGLQLLFYSVGIGQISSEVPQNLSASRPQDRQFILSSKKLLLSDSGFYLCAWTQRLSYNEQFFGPGTRLTVL.

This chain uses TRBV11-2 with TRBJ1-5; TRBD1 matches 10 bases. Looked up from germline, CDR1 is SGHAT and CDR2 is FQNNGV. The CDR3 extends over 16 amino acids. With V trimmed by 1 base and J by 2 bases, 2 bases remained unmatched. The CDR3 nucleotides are TGTGCCAGCAGCTTAGGACAGGGGGCGCGCAATCAGCCCCAGCATTTT. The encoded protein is CASSLGQGARNQPQHF.

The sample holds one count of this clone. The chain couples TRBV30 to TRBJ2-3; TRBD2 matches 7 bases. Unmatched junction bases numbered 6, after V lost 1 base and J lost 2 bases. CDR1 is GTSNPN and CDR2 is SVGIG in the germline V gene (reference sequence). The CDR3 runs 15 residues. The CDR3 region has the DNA TGTGCCTGGAGTGAGGGCGGGGGACCCACAGATACGCAGTATTTT. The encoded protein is CAWSEGGGPTDTQYF.

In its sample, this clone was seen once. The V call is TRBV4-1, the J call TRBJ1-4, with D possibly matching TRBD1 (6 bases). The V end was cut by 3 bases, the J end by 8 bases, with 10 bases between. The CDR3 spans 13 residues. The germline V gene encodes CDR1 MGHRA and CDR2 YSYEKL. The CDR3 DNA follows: TGCGCCAGCAGCCAGTGGACAGCCGAAAAACTGTTTTTT. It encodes CASSQWTAEKLFF.

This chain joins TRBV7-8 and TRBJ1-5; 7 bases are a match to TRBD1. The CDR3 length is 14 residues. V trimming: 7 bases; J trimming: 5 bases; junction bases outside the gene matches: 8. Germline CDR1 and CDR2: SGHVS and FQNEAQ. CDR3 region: CASTQGGRDQPQHF. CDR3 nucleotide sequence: TGTGCCAGCACCCAAGGGGGCAGAGATCAGCCCCAGCATTTT.

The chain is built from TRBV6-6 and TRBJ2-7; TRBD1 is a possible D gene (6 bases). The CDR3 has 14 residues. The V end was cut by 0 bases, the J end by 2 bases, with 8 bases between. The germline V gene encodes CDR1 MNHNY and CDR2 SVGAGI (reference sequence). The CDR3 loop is CASSYSGQPYEQYF. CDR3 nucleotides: TGTGCCAGCAGTTACTCAGGACAGCCCTACGAGCAGTACTTC.

The CDR3 DNA reads as TGTGCCAGCAGTTACTCAGGGCAGACGGGATACGAGCAGTACTTC. Residues: CASSYSGQTGYEQYF. The chain carries TRBV6-6 and TRBJ2-7; D perhaps matches TRBD2 (5 bases). Germline loops: CDR1 MNHNY, CDR2 SVGAGI (reference sequence). There are 15 residues in the CDR3. Trimming removed 0 bases from V and 4 bases from J, with 13 bases in between.

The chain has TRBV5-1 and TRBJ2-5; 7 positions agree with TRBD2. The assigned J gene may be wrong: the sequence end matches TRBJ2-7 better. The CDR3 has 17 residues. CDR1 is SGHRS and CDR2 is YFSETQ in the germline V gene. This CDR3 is CASSLARGGGASYEQYF. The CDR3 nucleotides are TGCGCCAGCAGCTTGGCCCGCGGGGGAGGGGCCTCCTACGAGCAGTACTTC.

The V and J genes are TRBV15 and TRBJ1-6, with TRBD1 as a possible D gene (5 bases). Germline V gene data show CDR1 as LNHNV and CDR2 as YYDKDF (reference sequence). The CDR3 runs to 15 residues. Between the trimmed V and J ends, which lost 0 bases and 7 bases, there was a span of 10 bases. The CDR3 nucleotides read TGTGCCACCAGCAGAGATTCAGGGTCGAATTCACCCCTCCACTTT. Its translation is CATSRDSGSNSPLHF.